The sequence of this TCR beta chain was determined in a study of CD8+ T cells in alopecia areata. Alopecia areata patients gave lesional scalp punch biopsies and peripheral blood samples. It was cDNA, reverse transcribed from extracted RNA, that served as the sequencing template. The method was immunoSEQ multiplex PCR; TCRdb's version includes in-frame clones alone and lacks a portion of them. This table holds about 140,000 clones, around 49% found once. With respect to this clone: The antigen is unknown.

Study outcomes and limitations: Alopecia totalis/universalis scalp especially showed more expanded CD8+ clones than normal scalp.

The CDR3 sequence is 18 residues long. Per germline, CDR1 MGHRA and CDR2 YSYEKL. Trimming stripped 4 bases from V and 1 base from J, with 20 bases between. The rearrangement links TRBV4-1 to TRBJ2-4, with D possibly called TRBD1 or TRBD2 (6 bases each). Sequenced material: CD4+ T cells sorted from blood, taken at week 0. The TCR originated in a human donor with alopecia areata. The CDR3, as DNA: TGCGCCAGCAGCCCGGGGGCCCAGATCGGCGCGGCCAAAAACATTCAGTACTTC. Translation gives CASSPGAQIGAAKNIQYF.